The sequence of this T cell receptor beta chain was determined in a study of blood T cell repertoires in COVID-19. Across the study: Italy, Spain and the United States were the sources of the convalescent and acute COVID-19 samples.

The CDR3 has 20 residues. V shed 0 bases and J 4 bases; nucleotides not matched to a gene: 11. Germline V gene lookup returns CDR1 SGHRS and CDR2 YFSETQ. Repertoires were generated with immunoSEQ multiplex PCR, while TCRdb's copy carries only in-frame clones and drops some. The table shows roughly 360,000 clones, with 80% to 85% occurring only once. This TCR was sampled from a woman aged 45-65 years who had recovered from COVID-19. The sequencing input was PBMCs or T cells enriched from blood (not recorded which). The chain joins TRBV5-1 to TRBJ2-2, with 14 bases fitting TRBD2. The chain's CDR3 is CASSLGLAGGLEWLTGELFF. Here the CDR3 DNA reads TGCGCCAGCAGCTTGGGACTAGCGGGGGGGCTCGAATGGCTCACCGGGGAGCTGTTTTTT.